The clone carrying this TCR beta chain was seen a handful of times. No antigen is known for it. The data originate from a study of cytomegalovirus exposure and HLA in healthy donors. Study-level points and caveats: According to an earlier analysis, most TCR beta V segments yielded productive rearrangements about 87% or about 30% of the time. A missense variant in DCLRE1C was later tied to TCR beta V- and J-gene trimming.

PCR used 60 Vbeta primers and 13 Jbeta primers. Profiled with immunoSEQ multiplex PCR; TCRdb holds only in-frame clones, not every one. Here the sample spans about 200,000 clones, around three quarters being singletons. Germline-derived CDR1 and CDR2 are MNHNS and SASEGT. The CDR3 loop spans 14 amino acids. The ends lost 4 bases at V and 6 bases at J; junction bases unmatched: 5. This rearrangement joins TRBV6-1 to TRBJ1-5; TRBD1 matches at 8 bases. This TCR was recovered from a woman in her twenties or thirties in good health and CMV-seropositive. The specimen sequenced was PBMCs. The CDR3 coding sequence is TGTGCCAGCAGTGTGACAGGGGAGGGTCAGCCCCAGCATTTT. Translation: CASSVTGEGQPQHF.